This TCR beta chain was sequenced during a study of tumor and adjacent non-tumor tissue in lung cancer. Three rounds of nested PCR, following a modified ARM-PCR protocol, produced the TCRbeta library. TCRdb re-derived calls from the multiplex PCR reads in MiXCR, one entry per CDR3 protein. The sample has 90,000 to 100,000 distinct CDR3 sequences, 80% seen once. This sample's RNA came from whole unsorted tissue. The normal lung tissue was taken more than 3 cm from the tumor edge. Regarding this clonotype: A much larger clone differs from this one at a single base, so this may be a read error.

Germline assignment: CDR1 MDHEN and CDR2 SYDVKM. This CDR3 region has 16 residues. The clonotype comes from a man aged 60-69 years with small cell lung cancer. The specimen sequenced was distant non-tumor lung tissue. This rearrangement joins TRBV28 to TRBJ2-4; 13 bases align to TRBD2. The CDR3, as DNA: TGTGCCATCAGTTTAACTAGCGGGAGGGGTTTAAACATTCAGTACTTC. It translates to CAISLTSGRGLNIQYF.